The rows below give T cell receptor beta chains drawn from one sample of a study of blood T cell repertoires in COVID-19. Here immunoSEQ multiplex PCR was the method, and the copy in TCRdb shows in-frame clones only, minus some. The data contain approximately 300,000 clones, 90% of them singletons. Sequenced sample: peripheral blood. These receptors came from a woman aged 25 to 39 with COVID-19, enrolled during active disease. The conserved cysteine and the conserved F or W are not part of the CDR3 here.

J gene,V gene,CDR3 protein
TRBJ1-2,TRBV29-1,SVQDRSYGYT
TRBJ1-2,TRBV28,ASSPWPDRDGYGYT
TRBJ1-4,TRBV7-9,ASSLGTGASANEKLF
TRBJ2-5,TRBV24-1,ATSDGREETQY
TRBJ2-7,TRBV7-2,ASSLVSGISYEQY
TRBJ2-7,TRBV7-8,ASSSNYEQY
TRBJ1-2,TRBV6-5,ASAGAGANYGYT
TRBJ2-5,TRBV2,ASLAGDQETQY
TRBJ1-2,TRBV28,ASSLMGQPSGGYT
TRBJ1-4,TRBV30,AWSVNGGGEKLF
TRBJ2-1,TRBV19,ASSIGSSYNEQF
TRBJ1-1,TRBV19,ASRPLRGQNTEAF
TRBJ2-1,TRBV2,ASSAGGYNEQF
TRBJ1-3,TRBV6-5,ASSDSTASGNTIY
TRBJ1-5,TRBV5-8,ASSFLSGINQPQH
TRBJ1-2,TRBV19,ASSMRDRGNYGYT
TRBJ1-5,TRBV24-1,ATSDSNQPQH
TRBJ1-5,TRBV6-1,ASSEGAGNNQPQH
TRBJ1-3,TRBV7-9,ASSPRTGGFGNTIY
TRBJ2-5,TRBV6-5,ASTSGGRETQY
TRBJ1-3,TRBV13,ASSRRNREGVGNTIY
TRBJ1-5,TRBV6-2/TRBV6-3,ASSLEGQWHQPQH
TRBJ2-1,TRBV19,ASGTSGFNEQF
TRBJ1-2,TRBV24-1,ATSDTGGTYGYT
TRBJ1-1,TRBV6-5,ASSPTGWDTEAF
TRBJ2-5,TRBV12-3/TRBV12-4,ASTPGETQY
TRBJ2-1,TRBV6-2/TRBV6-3,ASSPGGPEQF
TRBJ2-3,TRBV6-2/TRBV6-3,ASSYYRDRSIYTQY
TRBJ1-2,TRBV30,AWRKETGGDGYT
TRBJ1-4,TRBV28,ASSLDRWEKLF
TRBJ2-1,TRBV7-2,ASSLGTSGRVQF
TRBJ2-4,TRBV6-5,ASSYSTDLKNIQY
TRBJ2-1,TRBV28,ASSWRGLADNEQF
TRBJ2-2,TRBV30,AWSVRQGGKSGELF
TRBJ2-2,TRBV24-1,ATSVSAGELF
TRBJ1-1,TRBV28,ASSDPPFRVNTEAF
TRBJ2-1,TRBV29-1,SARTSGRKTYNEQF
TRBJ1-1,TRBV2,ASFRDWNTEAF
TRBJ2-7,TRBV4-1,ASSQEVGQGASEQY
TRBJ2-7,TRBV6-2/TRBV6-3,ASSYTTSVDEQY
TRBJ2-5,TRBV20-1,SASMRAQY
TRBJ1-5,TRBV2,ASSEGGDNQPQH
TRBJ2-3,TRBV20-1,SASLAGGPTDTQY
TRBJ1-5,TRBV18,ASSPQGRQPQH
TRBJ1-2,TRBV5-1,ASSLGQGNNYGYT
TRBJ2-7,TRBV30,AWSVKRVIGEQY
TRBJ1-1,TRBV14,ASSPLGGGAF
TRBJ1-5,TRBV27,ASSPAGGYQPQH
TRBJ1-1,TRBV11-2,ASSLDERPHTEAF
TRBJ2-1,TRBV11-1,ASSLDVAGEQF
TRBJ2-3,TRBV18,ASSPTPTSGRADTQY
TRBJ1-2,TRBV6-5,ASSRGGGYGYT
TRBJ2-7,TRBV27,ASSPNLAGGHSYEQY
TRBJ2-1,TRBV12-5,ASGPGLADSYNEQF
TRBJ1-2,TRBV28,ASSLSRSYGYT
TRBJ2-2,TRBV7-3,ASSFGDRDTGELF
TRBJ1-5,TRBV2,ASSARNRVSNQPQH